The 22 T cell receptor beta chains listed next were all sequenced from one sample in a study of cytomegalovirus exposure and HLA in healthy donors. Vbeta (60) and Jbeta (13) primers were used in the PCR. This table comes from immunoSEQ multiplex PCR, and its TCRdb copy is limited to in-frame clones, with some not included. The table includes approximately 260,000 clones, about four fifths detected once. The source material was PBMCs. These receptors all stem from a woman aged 40 to 55 in good health and CMV-seropositive.

This rearrangement joins TRBV4-3 to TRBJ1-4; D call uncertain. This CDR3 spans 17 amino acids. Germline CDR1 reads LGHNA; CDR2 reads YSLEER. V was pared by 2 bases and J by 5 bases, with 18 bases between. The CDR3 DNA reads TGCGCCAGCAGCCAACTCGGGATCCATCCGGAAAATGAAAAACTGTTTTTT. Its protein product is CASSQLGIHPENEKLFF.

The gene calls are TRBV19 and TRBJ1-2; TRBD1 might be the D (6 bases). With 0 bases removed from V and 7 bases from J, the gap between germline ends came to 27 bases. The CDR3 has 19 amino acids. Germline-derived CDR1 and CDR2 are LNHDA and SQIVND (reference sequence). The chain's CDR3 is CASSIDLSTGSAGVRGYTF. Written as DNA, the CDR3 is TGTGCCAGTAGTATAGATCTATCAACAGGGTCCGCAGGGGTTCGTGGCTACACCTTC.

V gene TRBV29-1 combines with J gene TRBJ2-1; 8 nucleotides line up with TRBD2. V shed 3 bases and J 9 bases; nucleotides not matched to a gene: 7. Germline V CDR1 and CDR2: SQVTM, ANQGSEA. There are 13 residues in the CDR3. The CDR3 DNA reads TGCAGCGTTGATAGCGGGGAAGGGGGTGAGCAGTTCTTC. Its translation is CSVDSGEGGEQFF.

The CDR3 sequence is CASSFQTSGRHEQYF. The CDR3 bases are TGTGCCAGCAGTTTCCAGACTAGCGGGAGGCACGAGCAGTACTTC. V is TRBV27 and J is TRBJ2-7; 13 bases agree with TRBD2. The J segment lost 5 bases and the V segment lost 3 bases, leaving 4 bases of the junction unmatched. Germline assignment: CDR1 MNHEY and CDR2 SMNVEV (reference sequence). The CDR3 contains 15 residues.

CDR3 residues: CASSLVAGIIKDEQFF. The CDR3 DNA is TGTGCCAGCAGCTTGGTAGCAGGGATTATCAAGGATGAGCAGTTCTTC. The chain couples TRBV5-4 to TRBJ2-1; D may be TRBD1 (5 bases). V lost 0 bases and J 8 bases, leaving 18 bases between the germline ends. The germline V gene has CDR1 SGHNT and CDR2 YYREEE (reference sequence). This CDR3 spans 16 amino acids.

The chain uses TRBV27 and TRBJ1-6, with D possibly being TRBD1 (6 bases). The CDR3 runs to 15 residues. V dropped 6 bases and J dropped 5 bases, with 14 bases sitting between them. Per germline, CDR1 MNHEY and CDR2 SMNVEV (reference sequence). CDR3 loop: CASSLEGTNNSPLHF. The CDR3 nucleotides read TGTGCCAGCAGCTTAGAGGGGACAAATAATTCACCCCTCCACTTT.

In DNA form, the CDR3 reads TGTGCCAGCAGCAGGACAGGACCTAATGAAAAACTGTTTTTT. Protein product: CASSRTGPNEKLFF. The rearrangement uses TRBV7-9 and TRBJ1-4; TRBD1 aligns across 7 bases. This CDR3 region has 14 residues. CDR1 and CDR2 from the germline V gene are SEHNR and FQNEAQ (reference sequence). The trim removed 5 bases at V and 3 bases at J, leaving 3 bases unmatched.

The CDR3 sequence is CASNGGSTEQYF. CDR3 coding DNA: TGTGCCAGCAATGGCGGGAGTACCGAGCAGTACTTC. The rearrangement links TRBV14 to TRBJ2-7, with 7 nucleotides matching TRBD2. This CDR3 region has 12 residues. V shed 7 bases, J shed 6 bases, and the junction held 6 bases outside the gene matches. Germline lookup yields CDR1 SGHDN and CDR2 FVKESK.

Of note for this clone: This specimen includes other DNA sequences encoding the same CDR3. This chain links TRBV27 with TRBJ2-6; no definite D call. V was shortened by 3 bases and J by 4 bases, with 4 bases between the two germline ends. This CDR3 is built from 13 residues. Germline CDR1 reads MNHEY; CDR2 reads SMNVEV (reference sequence). The chain's CDR3 is CASSFSGANVLTF. CDR3 DNA sequence: TGTGCCAGCAGTTTCTCCGGGGCCAACGTCCTGACTTTC. Using reference TRBV27 and TRBJ2-6 for the parts outside the CDR3, the full variable domain is EAQVTQNPRYLITVTGKKLTVTCSQNMNHEYMSWYRQDPGLGLRQIYYSMNVEVTDKGDVPEGYKVSRKEKRNFPLILESPSPNQTSLYFCASSFSGANVLTFGAGSRLTVL.

This clone was counted between two and nine times. The chain links TRBV4-3 to TRBJ2-2; tentative D call: TRBD1 (6 bases). CDR3 size: 15 residues. In germline, CDR1 is LGHNA, CDR2 YSLEER. Between the trimmed V and J ends, which lost 0 bases and 6 bases, there was a span of 11 bases. CDR3 loop: CASSQDPGQSGELFF. CDR3 DNA sequence: TGCGCCAGCAGCCAAGATCCCGGACAGTCCGGGGAGCTGTTTTTT.

J is TRBJ2-2 and V is TRBV16; 7 bases are shared with TRBD1. CDR1 is KGHSY and CDR2 is FQNENV in the germline V gene. CDR3 size: 14 residues. J lost 5 bases, V lost 3 bases, and 3 bases had no gene match. The CDR3 DNA follows: TGTGCCAGCAGCCAGATCAGGGGGACCGGGGAGCTGTTTTTT. This translates into CASSQIRGTGELFF.

This clone has just one count. The chain combines TRBV29-1 with TRBJ2-5, with TRBD1 as a possible D gene (6 bases). Germline CDR1 SQVTM, CDR2 ANQGSEA. This CDR3 spans 12 amino acids. Trimming cost V 2 bases and J 5 bases, with 9 bases left between them. CDR3 bases: TGCAGCGTTGAACCAGGGGAGGAGACCCAGTACTTC. Encoded protein: CSVEPGEETQYF.

This clone appeared a few times. The chain carries TRBV6-1 and TRBJ1-5, with 9 bases aligning to TRBD1. Per germline, CDR1 MNHNS and CDR2 SASEGT. V gave up 6 bases and J gave up 0 bases; unmatched junction bases: 3. There are 15 residues in the CDR3. CDR3 region: CASRAGQGSNQPQHF. As DNA, the CDR3 is TGTGCCAGCAGAGCGGGACAGGGTAGCAATCAGCCCCAGCATTTT.

The gene calls are TRBV2 and TRBJ1-2; D is possibly TRBD1 (6 bases). V was pared by 6 bases and J by 8 bases, with 13 bases between. The CDR3 has 12 amino acids. Germline assignment: CDR1 SNHLY and CDR2 FYNNEI. CDR3 DNA: TGTGCCAGCAGCCTGGGACAAAGGGGCTACACCTTC. Amino acid sequence: CASSLGQRGYTF.

The rearrangement uses TRBV19 and TRBJ1-1; D may be TRBD1 (5 bases). This CDR3 has 15 residues. Deletions cut 3 bases from V and 0 bases from J, with 11 bases between. Germline assignment: CDR1 LNHDA and CDR2 SQIVND (reference sequence). The CDR3 DNA reads TGTGCCAGTAGTATTCAGGGTCAGGTGAACACTGAAGCTTTCTTT. Translating gives CASSIQGQVNTEAFF.

CDR3 in DNA: TGTGCCAGCGGTTGGACAGGGCGCTACGAGCAGTACTTC. Encoded protein: CASGWTGRYEQYF. The chain links TRBV27 to TRBJ2-7; 8 bases map to TRBD1. V was pared by 8 bases and J by 3 bases, with 6 bases of the junction left unmatched. CDR3 length equals 13 residues. CDR1 and CDR2 (germline): MNHEY, SMNVEV (reference sequence).

The CDR3 sequence is CASSSPGGNYNEQFF. CDR3 nucleotide sequence: TGTGCCAGCAGTTCCCCGGGGGGAAACTACAATGAGCAGTTCTTC. V gene TRBV27 combines with J gene TRBJ2-1, with TRBD2 identical over 7 bases. V lost 4 bases and J lost 3; bases outside the gene matches: 6. This CDR3 is built from 15 residues. CDR1 MNHEY and CDR2 SMNVEV come from the germline V gene (reference sequence).

CDR3 DNA sequence: TGTGCCAGTCGTTTGAGGGGGCAAGCGGAAAAACTGTTTTTT. It codes for CASRLRGQAEKLFF. This chain uses TRBV19 with TRBJ1-4, with TRBD1 matching over 7 bases. Germline CDR1 LNHDA, CDR2 SQIVND (reference sequence). J lost 8 bases, V lost 8 bases, and 11 bases had no gene match. The CDR3 contains 14 residues.

V and J are TRBV11-3 and TRBJ2-7; D not certain. V was trimmed by 1 base and J by 3 bases, leaving 4 bases between them. This CDR3 region has 12 residues. Germline assignment: CDR1 SGHNT and CDR2 YENEEA. The CDR3 coding sequence is TGTGCCAGCAGCTTAGTAGTCTACGAGCAGTACTTC. Translation: CASSLVVYEQYF.

This chain connects TRBV6-5 to TRBJ1-1; TRBD1 matches 8 bases. The CDR3 covers 15 residues. The V and J ends lost 4 bases and 0 bases, in that order; junction bases with no gene match: 4. Per germline, CDR1 MNHEY and CDR2 SVGAGI. This CDR3 is CASSFRGLMNTEAFF. Here the CDR3 DNA reads TGTGCCAGCAGTTTCAGGGGGCTGATGAACACTGAAGCTTTCTTT.

The chain recombines TRBV27 with TRBJ2-1, with 7 positions matching TRBD2. This CDR3 is 13 amino acids long. The V gene end was trimmed by 6 bases and the J gene end by 8 bases; junction bases not matched to a gene: 7. The germline V gene has CDR1 MNHEY and CDR2 SMNVEV (reference sequence). This CDR3 reads CASSTTSVHEQFF. DNA of the CDR3: TGTGCCAGCAGCACAACTAGCGTCCATGAGCAGTTCTTC.

This chain uses TRBV5-1 with TRBJ1-4; tentatively, D is TRBD1 (5 bases). Trimming took off 0 bases at V and 4 bases at J, with 16 bases between the two ends. The CDR3 has 17 residues. Germline V gene sequence: CDR1 SGHRS, CDR2 YFSETQ. In DNA form, the CDR3 reads TGCGCCAGCAGCTTGGGGGGCACAGCGTCAATTAATGAAAAACTGTTTTTT. Encoded protein: CASSLGGTASINEKLFF.